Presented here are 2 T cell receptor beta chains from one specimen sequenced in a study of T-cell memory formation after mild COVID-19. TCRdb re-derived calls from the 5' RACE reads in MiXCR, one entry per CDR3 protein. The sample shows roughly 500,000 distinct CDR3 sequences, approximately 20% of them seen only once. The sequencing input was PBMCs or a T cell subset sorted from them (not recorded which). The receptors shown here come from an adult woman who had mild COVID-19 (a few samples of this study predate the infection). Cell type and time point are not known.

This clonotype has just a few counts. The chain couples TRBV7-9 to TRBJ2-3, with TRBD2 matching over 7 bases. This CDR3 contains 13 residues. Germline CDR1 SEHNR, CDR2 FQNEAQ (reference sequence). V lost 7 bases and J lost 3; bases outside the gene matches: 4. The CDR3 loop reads CASIGLETDTQYF. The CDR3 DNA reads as TGTGCCAGCATCGGACTAGAGACAGATACGCAGTATTTT.

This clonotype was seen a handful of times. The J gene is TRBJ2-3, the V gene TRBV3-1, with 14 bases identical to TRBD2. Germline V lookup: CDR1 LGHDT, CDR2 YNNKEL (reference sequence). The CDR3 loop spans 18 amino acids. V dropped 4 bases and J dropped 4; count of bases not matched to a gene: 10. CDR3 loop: CASSLGTSGGMQADTQYF. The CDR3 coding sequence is TGTGCCAGCAGCCTCGGGACTAGCGGGGGAATGCAGGCAGATACGCAGTATTTT.